This T cell receptor (beta chain) comes out of a study of cytomegalovirus exposure and HLA in healthy donors. Turning to this clone: Its antigen is unknown.

Overall study findings and caveats: Cytomegalovirus status, reportedly, was diagnosed with high specificity and sensitivity by the classifier.

It was with 60 Vbeta and 13 Jbeta primers that the PCR ran. TCRdb's copy holds only in-frame clones and misses some; the assay was immunoSEQ multiplex PCR. Found here are 60,000 to 90,000 clones, approximately 82% of them singletons; the top ten hold 18%. The sample consisted of PBMCs. This TCR came from a man in his 70s in good health and CMV-seropositive.

The CDR3 sequence: CSVEDTGFGIQYF. CDR3 bases: TGCAGCGTTGAAGATACAGGGTTTGGAATTCAGTACTTC. The V gene is TRBV29-1, the J gene TRBJ2-4; D is possibly TRBD1 (6 bases). Between the trimmed V and J ends, which lost 0 bases and 10 bases, there was a span of 13 bases. The CDR3 has 13 amino acids. The V gene's germline CDR1 is SQVTM and CDR2 ANQGSEA.